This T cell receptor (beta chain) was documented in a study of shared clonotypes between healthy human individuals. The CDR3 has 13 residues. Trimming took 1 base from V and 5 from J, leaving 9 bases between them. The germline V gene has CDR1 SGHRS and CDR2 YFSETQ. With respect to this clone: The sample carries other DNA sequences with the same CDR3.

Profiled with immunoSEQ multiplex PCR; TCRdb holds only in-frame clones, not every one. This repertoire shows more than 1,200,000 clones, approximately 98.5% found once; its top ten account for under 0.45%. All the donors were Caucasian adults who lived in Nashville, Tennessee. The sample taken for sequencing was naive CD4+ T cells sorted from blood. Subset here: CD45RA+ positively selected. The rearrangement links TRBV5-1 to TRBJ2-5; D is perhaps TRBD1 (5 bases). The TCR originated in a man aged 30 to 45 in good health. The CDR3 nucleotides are TGCGCCAGCAGCTTGACAGGCCCGGAGACCCAGTACTTC. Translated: CASSLTGPETQYF.